This TCR beta chain was sequenced during a study of OX40 agonist ivuxolimab in advanced cancers. Germline V gene sequence: CDR1 SGHTA, CDR2 FQGNSA. The CDR3 sequence is 13 residues long. Trimming left V 1 base short and J 4 bases short, with 5 bases between. This table comes from immunoSEQ multiplex PCR, and its TCRdb copy is limited to in-frame clones, with some not included. Among some 77,000 clones, just over 90% were seen once, and the ten largest hold roughly 4.9%. V gene TRBV7-2 combines with J gene TRBJ2-1; D is uncertain. The sequence derives from an adult with an advanced solid tumor such as melanoma, head and neck, liver or kidney cancer. Material: CD4+ or CD8+ T cells sorted from blood, obtained in a trial of the OX40 agonist ivuxolimab. CDR3 sequence reads: CASSLVGYNEQFF. In nucleotides, the CDR3 is TGTGCCAGCAGCTTAGTGGGGTACAATGAGCAGTTCTTC.